This T cell receptor beta chain was identified during a study of Ad26.COV2.S vaccination and SARS-CoV-2 variants (dated by TCRdb to the early 2020s). General notes on the study: Vaccine-arm donors were drawn from COV1001, a multicentre, randomized, double-blind, placebo-controlled phase I-IIa trial of Ad26.COV2.S in healthy adults. Ad26.COV2.S was given intramuscularly at 5x10^10 or 1x10^11 viral particles, as a single shot or as two shots 56 days apart. Sequencing of the TCRbeta repertoire served to evaluate the specificity and breadth of SARS-CoV-2-reactive T cell receptors following Ad26.COV2.S vaccination. The TCR-sequenced set comprised around 32 samples: around 20 Ad26.COV2.S vaccine recipients, 5 placebo recipients and 8 SARS-CoV-2 convalescent individuals. Participants in the trial were split at random into five groups of five each, receiving low-dose or high-dose Ad26.COV2.S once or twice, or else placebo on both occasions. Blinding of investigators to trial group allocation was maintained during experiments and outcome assessment.

The paper's findings and limits, for the study overall: After vaccination, substantial breadth of spike-specific CD8+ and CD4+ T cell responses was reported. Compared with placebo recipients, Ad26.COV2.S recipients showed higher spike-specific TCR breadth (P = 0.0014). It was noted by the authors that total T cell responses may have been underestimated by the TCR breadth and depth analyses. Vaccine and placebo recipients had comparable non-spike TCR breadth, which fits with the vaccine containing only spike. The study was not powered for comparison of responses between vaccine doses or regimens.

The CDR3, cysteine through phenylalanine, is 13 amino acids long. The CDR3 DNA has 39 bases and is translated from base 1. The trim is 0 bases for V and 4 bases for J, with a gap of 7 bases between the germline ends. CDR1 SNHLY and CDR2 FYNNEI are derived from the germline V gene. Concerning this clone itself: It has no known antigen specificity. Per-base qualities were not stored, and no clone one base away is much larger.

The treatment or condition tag for this specimen amounts to: 19 received Ad26.COV2.S at low or high dose, single or two shots; about 5 received placebo; per-sample allocation not given. Repertoires of vaccine and placebo recipients were sequenced from samples collected on day 63 after the first injection. Cohort 1b enrolled 25 or so adults aged 18-55 years at a single site in Boston, USA, between 29 July and 7 August 2020. Ad26.COV2.S was a replication-incompetent adenovirus type 26 vector that expressed a prefusion-stabilized SARS-CoV-2 spike protein derived from the original Wuhan strain. The immunoSEQ Assay was the method used to sequence TCRbeta CDR3 regions. After extraction, genomic DNA underwent amplification by bias-controlled multiplex PCR, followed by high-throughput sequencing. The paper's data handling went like this. To quantify the absolute abundance of each unique TCRbeta CDR3 region, sequences were collapsed and filtered. T cell fraction was estimated by normalizing TCRbeta template counts to usable DNA, which was measured by amplifying reference genes present in all nucleated cells. Repertoire TCRs were annotated as SARS-CoV-2-specific when V gene, CDR3 amino acid sequence and J gene were exactly matched to a known reactive TCR set. MIRA supplied the reference SARS-CoV-2 TCR set, which was filtered for enrichment in COVID-19-positive ImmuneCODE repertoires so that public or cross-reactive TCRs were removed. Using the MIRA antigens, annotated TCRs were further analysed by specific ORF or by position within an ORF. Depth was the summed frequency of annotated unique rearrangements, while breadth was defined as annotated unique rearrangements over total unique productive rearrangements. Group comparisons of TCR breadth used two-sided Wilcoxon rank-sum tests. TCRdb re-hosts the immuneACCESS table, in-frame sequences only. Its copies lack some clones; in the studies checked, an unresolved V gene accounts for under half of them, and the cause for the rest is not known. V and J calls and clone size are copied from that table; D and trimming were computed from the DNA. The sample table records hundreds of thousands of clones; 75% to 95% of these occur just once. The biggest ten clones account for 12% of the sample.

Recombination linked TRBV2 to TRBJ2-7, with the D segment identity uncertain. The source is a person aged 18-65 years who received the Ad26.COV2.S COVID-19 vaccine or a placebo. The material was peripheral blood, obtained in a trial of Ad26.COV2.S vaccine versus placebo. The CDR3 region: CASSEAFQYEQYF. The DNA sequence is as follows: TGTGCCAGCAGTGAAGCATTCCAGTACGAGCAGTACTTC.